These 23 T cell receptor beta chains were all obtained from the same sample, sequenced in a study of T cells after yellow fever vaccination. Using its own MiXCR run on the 5' RACE reads, TCRdb lists one record per CDR3 protein. The repertoire holds roughly 79,000 distinct CDR3 sequences, with 7.3% as singletons. The specimen was CD8+ T cells sorted from PBMCs, collected roughly 10 days after the first yellow fever vaccination. These TCRs come from a man in his late teens or twenties who received the YFV17D yellow fever vaccine.

In its sample, this clonotype was seen many times. The chain is built from TRBV7-9 and TRBJ2-7; D not resolved. Looked up from germline, CDR1 is SEHNR and CDR2 is FQNEAQ (reference sequence). The CDR3 runs 13 residues. Trimming took off 1 base at V and 2 bases at J, with 6 bases between the two ends. CDR3 sequence (DNA): TGTGCCAGCAGCTTAGGGCCTCCCTACGAGCAGTACGTC. This gives the protein CASSLGPPYEQYV.

This clonotype was detected many times. V usage is TRBV6-5 and J usage is TRBJ2-6; TRBD2 might be the D (6 bases). Germline CDR1 and CDR2: MNHEY and SVGAGI. The CDR3 is made up of 15 amino acids. Trimming stripped 4 bases from V and 4 bases from J, with 11 bases between. CDR3 DNA: TGTGCCAGCAGTTTCCGGGGGTCCGGGGCCAACGTCCTGACTTTC. Its protein is CASSFRGSGANVLTF.

This clonotype was observed at least ten times. V usage is TRBV6-5 and J usage is TRBJ1-1, with D unclear. This CDR3 spans 12 amino acids. Between the trimmed V and J ends, which lost 2 bases and 7 bases, there was a span of 8 bases. The germline gives CDR1 MNHEY, CDR2 SVGAGI. The CDR3 coding sequence is TGTGCCAGCAGTTACCTTTTCGGTGAAGCTTTCTTT. Translating it yields CASSYLFGEAFF.

This clonotype was counted at least ten times. The V call is TRBV7-6, the J call TRBJ2-7, with 9 bases that match TRBD2. The V and J ends lost 5 bases and 2 bases, in that order; junction bases with no gene match: 7. CDR1 and CDR2 (germline): SGHVS, FNYEAQ. This CDR3 has 15 residues. For the CDR3, the DNA is TGTGCCAGCAGCCGACAGGTAGCGGGAGCCTACGAGCAGTACTTC. Translated: CASSRQVAGAYEQYF.

The chain employs TRBV7-2 and TRBJ1-5; D may be TRBD1 (5 bases). CDR3 size: 15 residues. V lost 2 bases, J lost 7 bases, and 15 bases lay in between. Per germline, CDR1 SGHTA and CDR2 FQGNSA. The DNA of the CDR3 is TGTGCCAGCAGCTTAATGCAGGGTCTGTTGCAGCCCCAGCATTTT. This codes for CASSLMQGLLQPQHF. The full variable domain, rest sourced from reference TRBV7-2 and TRBJ1-5, is GAGVSQSPSNKVTEKGKDVELRCDPISGHTALYWYRQSLGQGLEFLIYFQGNSAPDKSGLPSDRFSAERTGGSVSTLTIQRTQQEDSAVYLCASSLMQGLLQPQHFGDGTRLSIL.

This clonotype was seen a few times. The chain combines TRBV10-3 with TRBJ1-1, with 7 bases matching TRBD1. J was trimmed by 5 bases and V by 6 bases; bases with no gene match: 6. This CDR3 comprises 13 residues. In germline, CDR1 is ENHRY, CDR2 SYGVKD. The CDR3 reads CAIREGAGTEAFF. DNA of the CDR3: TGTGCCATCAGAGAGGGGGCTGGGACTGAAGCTTTCTTT.

This clonotype has a count of ten or more. This sequence joins TRBV7-9 and TRBJ1-1; unclear D gene. V lost 0 bases, J lost 6 bases, and 8 bases lay in between. This CDR3 is built from 13 residues. In germline, CDR1 is SEHNR, CDR2 FQNEAQ (reference sequence). Here the CDR3 DNA reads TGTGCCAGCAGCTTAGCGTACTACGCTGAAGCTTTCTTT. It encodes CASSLAYYAEAFF. Filled out from reference TRBV7-9 and TRBJ1-1, the complete variable domain reads DTGVSQNPRHKITKRGQNVTFRCDPISEHNRLYWYRQTLGQGPEFLTYFQNEAQLEKSRLLSDRFSAERPKGSFSTLEIQRTEQGDSAMYLCASSLAYYAEAFFGQGTRLTVV.

The sample holds many counts of this clonotype. The chain carries TRBV24-1 and TRBJ2-2; D remains unclear. The V end was cut by 3 bases, the J end by 3 bases, with 4 bases between. The germline gives CDR1 KGHDR, CDR2 SFDVKD. This CDR3 has 13 residues. CDR3: CATSDTDTGELFF. CDR3 nucleotides: TGTGCCACCAGTGATACGGACACCGGGGAGCTGTTTTTT.

The chain uses TRBV20-1 and TRBJ2-3; TRBD2 might be the D (7 bases). The length of the CDR3 is 11 residues. V was pared by 5 bases and J by 8 bases, with 11 bases between. Germline V lookup: CDR1 DFQATT, CDR2 SNEGSKA (reference sequence). As DNA, the CDR3 is TGCAGTGCTCCCGGGGGGCGTACGCAGTATTTT. It codes for CSAPGGRTQYF.

Turning to this clonotype: A much larger clone differs by one base, so this may be a read error. The chain joins TRBV15 to TRBJ2-2; D perhaps matches TRBD1 (6 bases). Germline values: CDR1 LNHNV, CDR2 YYDKDF (reference sequence). The CDR3 totals 16 residues. The CDR3 DNA is TGTGGCACCAGCACCACGAACAGGGTTGGCACCGGGGAGCTGTTTTTT. The encoded protein is CGTSTTNRVGTGELFF.

This clonotype was recorded a few times. The chain has TRBV5-6 and TRBJ2-5; D assignment may be TRBD1 or TRBD2 (5 bases each). Germline CDR1 reads SGHDT; CDR2 reads YYEEEE. Trimming removed 5 bases from V and 2 bases from J, with 13 bases in between. This CDR3 is built from 14 residues. The DNA for the CDR3 is TGTGCCAGCAGGGTGTGGGACGTACAAGAGACCCAGTACTTC. The encoded protein is CASRVWDVQETQYF.

The chain combines TRBV20-1 with TRBJ2-1; TRBD2 agrees at 11 bases. The CDR3 contains 15 residues. CDR1 and CDR2 (germline): DFQATT, SNEGSKA (reference sequence). Trimming took 8 bases from V and 6 from J; bases not matched to a gene: 12. The CDR3 nucleotides are TGCAGTTCTACCATAGCGGGGGGGAACACCAATGAGCAGTTCTTC. Translation gives CSSTIAGGNTNEQFF.

This clonotype was seen many times. V usage is TRBV7-2 and J usage is TRBJ1-2, with TRBD1 identical over 12 bases. This CDR3 contains 18 residues. With 3 bases clipped from V and 4 bases from J, the junction kept 12 bases outside the gene matches. Germline V gives CDR1 SGHTA, CDR2 FQGNSA. The CDR3 protein is CASSFPRDRGLESYGYTF. Here the CDR3 DNA reads TGTGCCAGCAGCTTCCCCCGGGACAGGGGGCTTGAGAGCTATGGCTACACCTTC.

This clonotype was observed at least ten times. This chain links TRBV29-1 with TRBJ2-3; 9 bases agree with TRBD2. The junction had 8 bases not matched to a gene; V was cut back by 2 bases and J by 2 bases. Germline-derived CDR1 and CDR2 are SQVTM and ANQGSEA. The CDR3 sequence is 16 residues long. CDR3 in DNA: TGCAGCGTTGAAAGGGCTAGCGGGGACCTCACAGATACGCAGTATTTT. Encoded protein: CSVERASGDLTDTQYF.

This rearrangement joins TRBV14 to TRBJ1-1; D ambiguous. Per the germline V gene, CDR1 is SGHDN and CDR2 is FVKESK. Trimming shortened V by 4 bases and J by 1 base, and 7 bases separated the two germline ends. The CDR3 length is 13 residues. The CDR3 here is CASSPTTNTEAFF. CDR3 DNA sequence: TGTGCCAGCAGCCCAACCACGAACACTGAAGCTTTCTTT.

This clonotype was seen repeatedly, ten times or more. The chain combines TRBV28 with TRBJ1-6; tentatively, D is TRBD1 (5 bases). Germline V lookup: CDR1 MDHEN, CDR2 SYDVKM. V lost 3 bases and J lost 0, with 15 bases in between. The CDR3 extends over 18 amino acids. The CDR3 loop reads CASSLRQGLNSYNSPLHF. CDR3 in DNA: TGTGCCAGCAGTTTGAGGCAGGGCCTAAACTCCTATAATTCACCCCTCCACTTT.

In this sample, this clonotype turned up many times. The rearrangement uses TRBV9 and TRBJ2-3; D may be TRBD2 (6 bases). V shed 3 bases and J shed 1 base, with 18 bases lying between them. The CDR3 contains 17 residues. Germline loops: CDR1 SGDLS, CDR2 YYNGEE. The CDR3 sequence: CASSAPSRWEGTDTQYF. As DNA, the CDR3 is TGTGCCAGCAGCGCTCCCTCCCGGTGGGAGGGCACAGATACGCAGTATTTT.

This clonotype was found a few times. V gene TRBV9 combines with J gene TRBJ1-1; D perhaps matches TRBD1 (5 bases). This CDR3 contains 16 residues. Germline CDR1 and CDR2: SGDLS and YYNGEE. Trimming removed 0 bases at V and 1 base at J, with 13 bases between. This CDR3 reads CASSVGGTGRNTEAFF. CDR3 bases: TGTGCCAGCAGCGTAGGGGGCACGGGGAGGAACACTGAAGCTTTCTTT.

Ten or more counts support this clonotype. The V and J genes are TRBV7-9 and TRBJ2-1; TRBD2 agrees at 7 bases. CDR1 SEHNR and CDR2 FQNEAQ come from the germline V gene (reference sequence). V dropped 4 bases and J dropped 8; count of bases not matched to a gene: 2. This CDR3 has 12 amino acids. This CDR3 is CASSYLADEQFF. The DNA for the CDR3 is TGTGCCAGCAGCTACCTAGCGGATGAGCAGTTCTTC.

The V gene is TRBV7-9, the J gene TRBJ1-5, with a weak D call TRBD1 (6 bases). This CDR3 spans 15 amino acids. Trimming left V 7 bases short and J 3 bases short, with 16 bases between. In germline, CDR1 is SEHNR, CDR2 FQNEAQ (reference sequence). CDR3 sequence reads: CASTDQAGANQPQHF. CDR3 sequence (DNA): TGTGCCAGCACAGACCAGGCAGGGGCCAATCAGCCCCAGCATTTT.

This clonotype was counted many times. The genes are TRBV7-9 and TRBJ2-7; TRBD1 is a possible D gene (6 bases). The CDR3 consists of 13 residues. V gave up 4 bases and J gave up 3 bases, with 10 bases separating them. Per germline, CDR1 SEHNR and CDR2 FQNEAQ (reference sequence). CDR3 amino acids: CASSWRGGYEQYF. The DNA of the CDR3 is TGTGCCAGCAGCTGGAGAGGGGGCTACGAGCAGTACTTC. Together with reference TRBV7-9 and TRBJ2-7, the CDR3 gives the full variable domain: DTGVSQNPRHKITKRGQNVTFRCDPISEHNRLYWYRQTLGQGPEFLTYFQNEAQLEKSRLLSDRFSAERPKGSFSTLEIQRTEQGDSAMYLCASSWRGGYEQYFGPGTRLTVT.

This clonotype was seen only a few times. This chain uses TRBV7-6 with TRBJ2-5; maybe TRBD1 (6 bases). V was shortened by 1 base and J by 9 bases, with 9 bases between the two germline ends. This CDR3 region has 12 residues. Germline lookup yields CDR1 SGHVS and CDR2 FNYEAQ. For the CDR3, the DNA is TGTGCCAGCAGCTTAGGAACAGGGCCCCAGTACTTC. Amino acid sequence: CASSLGTGPQYF.

This clonotype was found a few times. The V gene is TRBV2, the J gene TRBJ1-1; D not certain. The CDR3 is 13 amino acids. From germline, CDR1 is SNHLY and CDR2 FYNNEI. Deletions cut 8 bases from V and 1 base from J, with 11 bases between. CDR3 residues: CASSWTQNTEAFF. CDR3 bases: TGTGCCAGCTCCTGGACCCAGAACACTGAAGCTTTCTTT.